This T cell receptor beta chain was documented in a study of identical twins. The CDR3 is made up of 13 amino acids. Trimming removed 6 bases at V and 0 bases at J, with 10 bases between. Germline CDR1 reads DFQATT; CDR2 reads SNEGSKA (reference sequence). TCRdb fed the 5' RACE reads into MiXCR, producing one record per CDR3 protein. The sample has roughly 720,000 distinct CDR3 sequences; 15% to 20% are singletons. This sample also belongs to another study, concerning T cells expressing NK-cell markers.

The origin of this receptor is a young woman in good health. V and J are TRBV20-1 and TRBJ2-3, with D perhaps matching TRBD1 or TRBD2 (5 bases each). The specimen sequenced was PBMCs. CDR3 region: CSAGWGSTDTQYF. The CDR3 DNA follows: TGCAGTGCAGGATGGGGGAGCACAGATACGCAGTATTTT.